This is a list of T cell receptor beta chains from one sample in a study of T cells expressing NK-cell markers. TCRdb reprocessed the 5' RACE reads; each CDR3 protein has one entry and no DNA is given. The sample's table shows 150,000 or so distinct CDR3 sequences. Sequencing was done on a sample of blood T cells: a sorted CD56 or NKG2C T cell subset, CD4+ or CD8+ T cells, or bulk PBMC T cells (not recorded which). The receptors were gathered from a woman between 18 and 70 years old in good health. Each CDR3 is given with its conserved first and last residue.

V gene: TRBV7-3; J gene: TRBJ1-1; CDR3 protein: CASSFSSGNTEAFF
V gene: TRBV5-1; J gene: TRBJ1-1; CDR3 protein: CASSSGGRTGSTEAFF
V gene: TRBV6-1; J gene: TRBJ1-2; CDR3 protein: CACRSAGGYGYTF
V gene: TRBV18; J gene: TRBJ1-5; CDR3 protein: CASSPQKTGQPQHF
V gene: TRBV25-1; J gene: TRBJ2-5; CDR3 protein: CASRVQGAETQYF
V gene: TRBV5-1; J gene: TRBJ1-4; CDR3 protein: CASSNGRGGEKLFF
V gene: TRBV20-1; J gene: TRBJ2-3; CDR3 protein: CSAPSSTDTQYF
V gene: TRBV2; J gene: TRBJ2-5; CDR3 protein: CASSSDREETQYF
V gene: TRBV5-5; J gene: TRBJ1-1; CDR3 protein: CASRLSDVREAFF
V gene: TRBV20-1; J gene: TRBJ1-4; CDR3 protein: CSAKDVATNEKLFF
V gene: TRBV5-5; J gene: TRBJ1-1; CDR3 protein: CASSLAQGAGTEAFF
V gene: TRBV24-1; J gene: TRBJ2-1; CDR3 protein: CATSDNSGTGSRDEQFF
V gene: TRBV6-1; J gene: TRBJ1-3; CDR3 protein: CASSPMGPTTGNTIYF
V gene: TRBV6-2/TRBV6-3; J gene: TRBJ1-3; CDR3 protein: CASNSNADRNSGNTIYF
V gene: TRBV12-3/TRBV12-4; J gene: TRBJ2-2; CDR3 protein: CASSSLASNTGELFF
V gene: TRBV10-2; J gene: TRBJ2-2; CDR3 protein: CASSEGYTGELFF
V gene: TRBV10-3; J gene: TRBJ1-1; CDR3 protein: CATLQNTEAFF
V gene: TRBV24-1; J gene: TRBJ2-7; CDR3 protein: CATSDRTTYEQYF
V gene: TRBV11-2; J gene: TRBJ2-7; CDR3 protein: CASRHLAGGREQYF
V gene: TRBV27; J gene: TRBJ1-5; CDR3 protein: CASSLRTADNQPQHF
V gene: TRBV28; J gene: TRBJ2-7; CDR3 protein: CASRGPQRSTYEQYF
V gene: TRBV14; J gene: TRBJ1-6; CDR3 protein: CASSQMDRVNSPLHF
V gene: TRBV6-1; J gene: TRBJ2-5; CDR3 protein: CATPGQAETQYF
V gene: TRBV6-1; J gene: TRBJ2-7; CDR3 protein: CASRTGAYEQYF
V gene: TRBV4-1; J gene: TRBJ1-1; CDR3 protein: CASSQDRARSFFSASRAFF
V gene: TRBV19; J gene: TRBJ1-6; CDR3 protein: CASSGGTPDNSPLHF
V gene: TRBV5-1; J gene: TRBJ2-2; CDR3 protein: CASSFSGTANTGELFF
V gene: TRBV29-1; J gene: TRBJ2-1; CDR3 protein: CSVDGGAGVQDEQFF
V gene: TRBV2; J gene: TRBJ1-5; CDR3 protein: CASSEGPGNQPQHF
V gene: TRBV27; J gene: TRBJ2-3; CDR3 protein: CASSRTEWGDTQYF
V gene: TRBV18; J gene: TRBJ1-4; CDR3 protein: CASSSGQRGLVSVFF
V gene: TRBV5-1; J gene: TRBJ2-1; CDR3 protein: CASSSGTGAGDEQFF
V gene: TRBV10-3; J gene: TRBJ2-3; CDR3 protein: CAISAGTGPDTQYF
V gene: TRBV24-1; J gene: TRBJ2-1; CDR3 protein: CATSDSYRDARSNEQFF
V gene: TRBV5-1; J gene: TRBJ2-1; CDR3 protein: CASSQDGGAGEQFF
V gene: TRBV7-2; J gene: TRBJ2-7; CDR3 protein: CASSYKPTGGYEQYF
V gene: TRBV4-1; J gene: TRBJ2-3; CDR3 protein: CASSQDRLGTDTQYF